This T cell receptor (beta chain) was recovered during a study of T cells in tumors after PD-1 blockade. Overall study context: Either cemiplimab 350 mg every 2 weeks or pembrolizumab 200 mg every 3 weeks was given. Blood samples averaged around 110,000 templates (range roughly 22,000-260,000) and approximately 35,000 unique clonotypes. During anti-PD-1 treatment, some patients continued daily vismodegib 150 mg.

Findings and limits, study-wide: Some novel exhausted tumor clones appeared in pre-treatment blood, suggesting peripheral recruitment.

Note on this clone: The antigen is unknown.

Trimming removed 1 base at V and 0 bases at J, with 6 bases between. The germline gives CDR1 SEHNR, CDR2 FQNEAQ (reference sequence). The CDR3 extends over 15 amino acids. Profiled with immunoSEQ multiplex PCR; TCRdb holds only in-frame clones, not every one. The sample has approximately 47,000 clones, 81% seen once. The sequence derives from a human donor with basal cell carcinoma. This chain links TRBV7-9 with TRBJ1-4; D not resolved. The material sequenced was PBMCs, taken before anti-PD-1 treatment. The CDR3 is CASSLGPTTNEKLFF. Here the CDR3 DNA reads TGTGCCAGCAGCTTAGGACCCACAACTAATGAAAAACTGTTTTTT.